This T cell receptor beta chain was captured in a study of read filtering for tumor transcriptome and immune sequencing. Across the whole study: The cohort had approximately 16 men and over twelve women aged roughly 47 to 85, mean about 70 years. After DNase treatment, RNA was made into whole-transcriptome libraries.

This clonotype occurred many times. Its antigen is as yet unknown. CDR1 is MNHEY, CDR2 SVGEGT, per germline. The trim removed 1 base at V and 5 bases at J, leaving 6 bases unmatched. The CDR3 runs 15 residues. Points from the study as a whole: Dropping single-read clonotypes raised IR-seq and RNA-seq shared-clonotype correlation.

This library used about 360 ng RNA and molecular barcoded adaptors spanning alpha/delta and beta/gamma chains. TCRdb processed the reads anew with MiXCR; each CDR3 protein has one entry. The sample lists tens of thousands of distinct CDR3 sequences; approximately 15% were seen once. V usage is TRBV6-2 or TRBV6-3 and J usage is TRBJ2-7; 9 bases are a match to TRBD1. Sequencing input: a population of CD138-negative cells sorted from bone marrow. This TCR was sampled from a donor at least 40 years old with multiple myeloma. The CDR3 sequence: CASSYYGTGKDEQYF. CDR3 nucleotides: TGTGCCAGCAGTTACTACGGGACAGGGAAGGACGAGCAGTACTTC.